These 15 T cell receptor beta chains were all obtained from the same sample, sequenced in a study of blood T cell repertoires in COVID-19. TCRdb's copy holds only in-frame clones and misses some; the assay was immunoSEQ multiplex PCR. The table shows 110,000 or so clones, with about 80% occurring only once. Sequenced: peripheral blood. The receptors originated from a woman aged 40 to 50 with acute or convalescent COVID-19.

The gene calls are TRBV30 and TRBJ2-7, with a tentative D call TRBD1 (5 bases). Trimming cost V 2 bases and J 6 bases, with 14 bases left between them. CDR1 GTSNPN and CDR2 SVGIG come from the germline V gene (reference sequence). The CDR3 has 13 residues. The CDR3 region has the DNA TGTGCCTGGAGTTCCCGCACAGGCGGCGAGCAGTACTTC. Its protein is CAWSSRTGGEQYF.

The CDR3 DNA follows: TGTGCCAGCAGTCGCGCGGGCGAGCAGTTCTTC. Translating gives CASSRAGEQFF. The chain joins TRBV6-5 to TRBJ2-1; D may be TRBD2 (5 bases). The CDR3 runs 11 residues. V gave up 5 bases and J gave up 10 bases, with 9 bases separating them. Germline V gene data show CDR1 as MNHEY and CDR2 as SVGAGI.

CDR3: CASSLVGGSGANVLTF. The DNA for the CDR3 is TGTGCCAGCAGCTTAGTAGGGGGCTCTGGGGCCAACGTCCTGACTTTC. The gene calls are TRBV11-3 and TRBJ2-6; tentative D call: TRBD1 (6 bases). Trimming cost V 1 base and J 0 bases, with 7 bases left between them. Germline assignment: CDR1 SGHNT and CDR2 YENEEA. This CDR3 region has 16 residues.

The chain combines TRBV27 with TRBJ1-5; unclear D gene. This CDR3 comprises 12 residues. The V end lost 5 bases, the J end lost 6 bases, and 8 bases lay between the germline ends. CDR1 MNHEY and CDR2 SMNVEV come from the germline V gene (reference sequence). For the CDR3, the DNA is TGTGCCAGCAGTCTCCACGGTCAGCCCCAGCATTTT. Amino acids: CASSLHGQPQHF.

This clone has more than one count but fewer than ten. The V call is TRBV5-1, the J call TRBJ2-7; 8 nucleotides align to TRBD1. CDR3 size: 15 residues. Germline CDR1 is SGHRS and CDR2 is YFSETQ. V shed 4 bases, J shed 3 bases, and the junction held 9 bases outside the gene matches. The CDR3 here is CASSMRGTGYYEQYF. The CDR3 DNA reads as TGCGCCAGCAGCATGCGAGGGACAGGATACTACGAGCAGTACTTC.

This sequence joins TRBV12-3 or TRBV12-4 and TRBJ1-1, with D perhaps TRBD1 (6 bases). The CDR3 sequence is 12 residues long. V was cut by 4 bases and J by 11 bases, with 14 bases left in between. CDR3 region: CASSYRESEAFF. CDR3 nucleotide sequence: TGTGCCAGCAGTTACAGGGAGAGTGAGGCTTTCTTT.

The rearrangement joins TRBV6-2 or TRBV6-3 to TRBJ1-6; TRBD1 is a possible D gene (5 bases). CDR1 and CDR2 (germline): MNHEY, SVGEGT. Trimming removed 2 bases at V and 10 bases at J, with 12 bases between. The CDR3 totals 14 residues. The CDR3: CASSYRGGESPLHF. The DNA of the CDR3 is TGTGCCAGCAGTTACAGGGGCGGAGAGTCACCCCTCCACTTT.

V and J are TRBV5-1 and TRBJ1-4; no clear D. Trimming shortened V by 0 bases and J by 4 bases, and 7 bases separated the two germline ends. The CDR3 consists of 14 residues. The germline gives CDR1 SGHRS, CDR2 YFSETQ. CDR3 in DNA: TGCGCCAGCAGCTTGGGACAAAATAATGAAAAACTGTTTTTT. It is translated as CASSLGQNNEKLFF.

The chain joins TRBV10-3 to TRBJ2-3, with 11 bases aligning to TRBD2. The CDR3 extends over 16 amino acids. The germline V gene encodes CDR1 ENHRY and CDR2 SYGVKD. With V trimmed by 3 bases and J by 4 bases, 6 bases remained unmatched. The DNA of the CDR3 is TGTGCCATCAGTGAAGGCCCTAGCGGGGGGTCAGATACGCAGTATTTT. It specifies CAISEGPSGGSDTQYF.

The J gene is TRBJ2-7, the V gene TRBV5-1; 8 positions agree with TRBD2. This CDR3 has 14 residues. Germline trimming cut 4 bases from V and 1 base from J; bases unmatched to any gene: 4. Germline V gives CDR1 SGHRS, CDR2 YFSETQ. Written as DNA, the CDR3 is TGCGCCAGCAGCCCGGGAGGGCAATCCTACGAGCAGTACTTC. Translated, it gives CASSPGGQSYEQYF.

The chain carries TRBV7-2 and TRBJ1-3, with 7 nucleotides matching TRBD1. There are 16 residues in the CDR3. V lost 3 bases to trimming and J lost 4 bases; unmatched junction nucleotides: 9. Germline V CDR1 and CDR2: SGHTA, FQGNSA. CDR3 sequence: CASSLTRGLGGNTIYF. The CDR3 DNA reads as TGTGCCAGCAGCTTGACGAGGGGGCTTGGGGGAAACACCATATATTTT.

This clone was seen a single time. In DNA, the CDR3 is TGTGCCAGCAGTGCCGGGACAGGGGCCTACGAGCAGTACTTC. Protein sequence: CASSAGTGAYEQYF. V gene TRBV2 combines with J gene TRBJ2-7, with TRBD1 matching over 10 bases. CDR3 length: 14 residues. The germline CDR1 and CDR2 sequences are SNHLY and FYNNEI. J was trimmed by 2 bases and V by 4 bases; bases with no gene match: 2.

V usage is TRBV2 and J usage is TRBJ2-1, with 7 bases that match TRBD2. Germline V lookup: CDR1 SNHLY, CDR2 FYNNEI. The CDR3 consists of 13 residues. With 7 bases clipped from V and 7 bases from J, the junction kept 7 bases outside the gene matches. CDR3 in DNA: TGTGCCAGCATAGGGCTAGCGGTAAATGAGCAGTTCTTC. Its protein product is CASIGLAVNEQFF.

This sequence joins TRBV27 and TRBJ2-3; 8 bases are a match to TRBD2. Unmatched junction bases numbered 9, after V lost 5 bases and J lost 2 bases. The length of the CDR3 is 16 residues. Looked up from germline, CDR1 is MNHEY and CDR2 is SMNVEV (reference sequence). CDR3: CASSPRAGGSTDTQYF. The CDR3 DNA reads as TGTGCCAGCAGTCCCCGGGCGGGGGGATCCACAGATACGCAGTATTTT.

The rearrangement uses TRBV3-1 (or the pseudogene TRBV3-2) and TRBJ1-2; D not certain. Germline V CDR1 and CDR2: LGHDT, YNNKEL (reference sequence). The V gene lost 3 bases and the J gene lost 4 bases, with 9 bases spanning the gap. The CDR3 totals 13 residues. The CDR3 is CASSQSTPYGYTF. CDR3 DNA: TGTGCCAGCAGCCAGTCTACCCCCTATGGCTACACCTTC.